The next 10 T cell receptor beta chains were all read from a single sample in a study of blood T cell repertoires in COVID-19. The assay was immunoSEQ multiplex PCR, and TCRdb's table has in-frame clones only and misses some. Of 40,000 to 55,000 clones in the sample, 83% were seen once. The sequenced sample was peripheral blood. These receptors were obtained from a middle-aged man with acute or convalescent COVID-19.

The sample holds a few counts of this clone. The DNA of the CDR3 is TGTGCCACCAGTGACGGACAGGGTCAGACCCCCTACGAGCAGTACTTC. It yields the protein CATSDGQGQTPYEQYF. The chain uses TRBV24-1 and TRBJ2-7; 8 bases match TRBD1. CDR1 KGHDR and CDR2 SFDVKD come from the germline V gene. V gave up 4 bases and J gave up 2 bases; unmatched junction bases: 9. CDR3 size: 16 residues.

This sequence joins TRBV15 and TRBJ2-6, with a possible D match to TRBD2 (5 bases). Per germline, CDR1 LNHNV and CDR2 YYDKDF (reference sequence). This CDR3 region has 15 residues. V lost 4 bases to trimming and J lost 4 bases, with 11 bases between them. The CDR3: CATSTRGSGANVLTF. In DNA form, the CDR3 reads TGTGCCACCAGCACCCGAGGGTCCGGGGCCAACGTCCTGACTTTC. Filled out from reference TRBV15 and TRBJ2-6, the complete variable domain reads DAMVIQNPRYQVTQFGKPVTLSCSQTLNHNVMYWYQQKSSQAPKLLFHYYDKDFNNEADTPDNFQSRRPNTSFCFLDIRSPGLGDTAMYLCATSTRGSGANVLTFGAGSRLTVL.

The V gene is TRBV2, the J gene TRBJ2-6, with D possibly matching TRBD2 (6 bases). Germline assignment: CDR1 SNHLY and CDR2 FYNNEI. This CDR3 has 14 residues. V was trimmed by 6 bases and J by 3 bases, leaving 9 bases between them. In nucleotides, the CDR3 is TGTGCCAGCAGGGAGGGAGGTGGGGCCAACGTCCTGACTTTC. It codes for CASREGGGANVLTF. The complete variable domain, with remaining parts taken from reference TRBV2 and TRBJ2-6, reads EPEVTQTPSHQVTQMGQEVILRCVPISNHLYFYWYRQILGQKVEFLVSFYNNEISEKSEIFDDQFSVERPDGSNFTLKIRSTKLEDSAMYFCASREGGGANVLTFGAGSRLTVL.

The CDR3 nucleotides are TGTGCCAGCAGGGTGACTAGCGGGAGCAATGAGCAGTTCTTC. Protein: CASRVTSGSNEQFF. V usage is TRBV2 and J usage is TRBJ2-1, with 12 bases matching TRBD2. The junction had 3 bases not matched to a gene; V was cut back by 6 bases and J by 6 bases. Germline V gives CDR1 SNHLY, CDR2 FYNNEI. The length of the CDR3 is 14 residues.

The chain uses TRBV24-1 and TRBJ1-1, with D tentatively TRBD1 (5 bases). CDR3 length: 13 amino acids. CDR1 and CDR2 (germline): KGHDR, SFDVKD. Trimming took off 9 bases at V and 1 base at J, with 11 bases between the two ends. CDR3 sequence: CATQEGWNTEAFF. CDR3 DNA sequence: TGTGCCACCCAGGAGGGGTGGAACACTGAAGCTTTCTTT.

This chain connects TRBV18 to TRBJ1-2, with D tentatively TRBD1 (5 bases). Germline values: CDR1 KGHSH, CDR2 LQKENI. This CDR3 spans 14 amino acids. Trimming pared 3 bases from V and 1 base from J, leaving 9 bases between. Here the CDR3 DNA reads TGTGCCAGCTCACCCCAGGGTGATAACTATGGCTACACCTTC. Its protein product is CASSPQGDNYGYTF.

This chain uses TRBV30 with TRBJ1-1; possibly TRBD1 for D (6 bases). CDR3 length: 18 residues. Germline V gives CDR1 GTSNPN, CDR2 SVGIG (reference sequence). The V gene lost 0 bases and the J gene lost 0 bases, with 20 bases spanning the gap. CDR3 region: CAWSVRTGTPRLNTEAFF. CDR3 bases: TGTGCCTGGAGTGTACGCACAGGGACCCCCAGATTGAACACTGAAGCTTTCTTT.

The gene calls are TRBV19 and TRBJ2-1; TRBD2 matches at 7 bases. The germline gives CDR1 LNHDA, CDR2 SQIVND (reference sequence). Trimming cost V 5 bases and J 0 bases; bases outside gene matches: 4. The CDR3 covers 15 residues. CDR3 protein: CASSSLADSYNEQFF. In nucleotides, the CDR3 is TGTGCCAGTAGTTCCCTAGCGGACTCCTACAATGAGCAGTTCTTC.

There are a few counts of this clone. The V and J genes are TRBV5-5 and TRBJ2-7; tentative D call: TRBD2 (5 bases). The CDR3 is 17 residues long. V was clipped by 0 bases and J by 3 bases, with 19 bases between them. Per germline, CDR1 SGHKS and CDR2 YYEKEE (reference sequence). The CDR3 DNA is TGTGCCAGCAGCTTGGTAACAGACGGGCGGGCACGCTACGAGCAGTACTTC. Amino acid sequence: CASSLVTDGRARYEQYF.

This clone has only a few counts. This chain connects TRBV28 to TRBJ1-2; 10 bases align to TRBD1. The junction had 3 bases not matched to a gene; V was cut back by 4 bases and J by 4 bases. CDR3 length: 14 amino acids. Germline V gene data show CDR1 as MDHEN and CDR2 as SYDVKM. This chain's CDR3 is CASSSGQGVYGYTF. The CDR3 DNA reads as TGTGCCAGCAGTTCAGGACAGGGGGTCTATGGCTACACCTTC.